One sample yielded the 29 T cell receptor beta chains listed below, sequenced in a study of graft-versus-host responses after intestinal transplantation. Libraries were prepared by immunoSEQ multiplex PCR; TCRdb keeps only in-frame clonotypes and omits some of them. The repertoire holds fewer than 15,000 clones, roughly 83% seen once, with 7% to 9.5% in the top ten. The sample was PBMCs, taken about 300 days after intestinal transplant. Receptors were obtained from a human patient who received an intestinal transplant, so some T cells may come from the graft donor.

The genes are TRBV7-9 and TRBJ1-1; D gene uncertain. Between the trimmed V and J ends, which lost 3 bases and 6 bases, there was a span of 5 bases. Germline V gene data show CDR1 as SEHNR and CDR2 as FQNEAQ (reference sequence). The CDR3 runs 11 residues. Here the CDR3 reads CASSLWPEAFF. CDR3 nucleotide sequence: TGTGCCAGCAGCTTGTGGCCTGAAGCTTTCTTT.

The chain couples TRBV5-1 to TRBJ2-2; 7 nucleotides line up with TRBD2. The CDR3 loop spans 18 amino acids. Germline CDR1 is SGHRS and CDR2 is YFSETQ. Unmatched junction bases numbered 14, after V lost 4 bases and J lost 2 bases. The CDR3 sequence is CASSPPGRLAENTGELFF. CDR3 nucleotide sequence: TGCGCCAGCAGCCCCCCTGGCCGGCTAGCGGAAAACACCGGGGAGCTGTTTTTT. The full variable domain, in which reference TRBV5-1 and TRBJ2-2 provide the parts outside the CDR3, is KAGVTQTPRYLIKTRGQQVTLSCSPISGHRSVSWYQQTPGQGLQFLFEYFSETQRNKGNFPGRFSGRQFSNSRSEMNVSTLELGDSALYLCASSPPGRLAENTGELFFGEGSRLTVL.

V is TRBV12-5 and J is TRBJ2-2, with TRBD2 matching 7 bases. This CDR3 comprises 13 residues. J was trimmed by 7 bases and V by 3 bases; bases with no gene match: 2. From germline, CDR1 is LGHNT and CDR2 FRNRAP. CDR3 DNA: TGTGCTAGTGGTTTCGGCGGGAGCGGGGAGCTGTTTTTT. It encodes CASGFGGSGELFF.

The V and J genes are TRBV27 and TRBJ1-1, with D possibly matching TRBD1 (5 bases). The germline V gene encodes CDR1 MNHEY and CDR2 SMNVEV (reference sequence). The length of the CDR3 is 12 residues. Deletions cut 2 bases from V and 4 bases from J, with 5 bases between. CDR3 sequence: CASSLQGTEAFF. As DNA, the CDR3 is TGTGCCAGCAGTTTACAGGGCACTGAAGCTTTCTTT.

This clone was detected only once. The chain carries TRBV10-2 and TRBJ2-1; possible D gene TRBD2, 5 bases. Germline CDR1 is WSHSY and CDR2 is SAAADI. The CDR3 spans 14 residues. The V and J ends lost 10 bases and 1 base respectively, with 14 bases between them. Here the CDR3 DNA reads TGCGCCACCGATCCGGGATCGTCCTACAATGAGCAGTTCTTC. Its protein is CATDPGSSYNEQFF.

The chain has TRBV5-1 and TRBJ2-1, with TRBD2 matching over 9 bases. V was clipped by 0 bases and J by 2 bases; unmatched bases: 3. This CDR3 spans 16 amino acids. Germline V CDR1 and CDR2: SGHRS, YFSETQ. CDR3 in amino acids: CASSLVGGRAYNEQFF. In DNA, the CDR3 is TGCGCCAGCAGCTTGGTGGGCGGGAGGGCCTACAATGAGCAGTTCTTC.

The J gene is TRBJ1-5, the V gene TRBV7-9; D is ambiguous. Germline CDR1 reads SEHNR; CDR2 reads FQNEAQ (reference sequence). V shed 5 bases and J shed 2 bases, with 4 bases lying between them. The CDR3 covers 12 residues. The chain's CDR3 is CASSHGNQPQHF. CDR3 nucleotide sequence: TGTGCCAGCAGCCATGGCAATCAGCCCCAGCATTTT.

This clone has only one observation. V is TRBV5-6 and J is TRBJ2-7; 10 positions agree with TRBD2. The V gene end was trimmed by 1 base and the J gene end by 2 bases; junction bases not matched to a gene: 3. CDR1 SGHDT and CDR2 YYEEEE come from the germline V gene. The CDR3 runs to 15 residues. The DNA for the CDR3 is TGTGCCAGCAGCTTGAGGACTAGCGGCCCCTACGAGCAGTACTTC. Protein: CASSLRTSGPYEQYF.

The chain combines TRBV5-4 with TRBJ2-7; TRBD2 agrees at 9 bases. Trimming removed 3 bases from V and 3 bases from J; junction bases left unmatched: 7. CDR1 is SGHNT and CDR2 is YYREEE in the germline V gene (reference sequence). This CDR3 comprises 15 residues. As DNA, the CDR3 is TGTGCCAGCAGCTCCTTAGCGGGAGACGGCTACGAGCAGTACTTC. Translated: CASSSLAGDGYEQYF.

This chain links TRBV7-9 with TRBJ1-2; D is perhaps TRBD1 (5 bases). CDR1 is SEHNR, CDR2 FQNEAQ, per germline (reference sequence). Trimming stripped 5 bases from V and 4 bases from J, with 17 bases between. The CDR3 consists of 15 residues. CDR3 in DNA: TGTGCCAGCAGCGGGCCCCTACAGGTTTCCTATGGCTACACCTTC. Encoded protein: CASSGPLQVSYGYTF.

The rearrangement uses TRBV9 and TRBJ1-6; D gene unclear. The V gene lost 3 bases and the J gene lost 0 bases, with 13 bases spanning the gap. CDR1 is SGDLS, CDR2 YYNGEE, per germline. The CDR3 runs 17 residues. CDR3 DNA sequence: TGTGCCAGCAGCGCCTCCTGGACGGACTCCTATAATTCACCCCTCCACTTT. The encoded protein is CASSASWTDSYNSPLHF. Together with reference TRBV9 and TRBJ1-6, the CDR3 gives the full variable domain: DSGVTQTPKHLITATGQRVTLRCSPRSGDLSVYWYQQSLDQGLQFLIQYYNGEERAKGNILERFSAQQFPDLHSELNLSSLELGDSALYFCASSASWTDSYNSPLHFGNGTRLTVT.

The table lists this clone with a few counts. This CDR3 reads CASSSKTGGGNQPQHF. The DNA of the CDR3 is TGTGCCAGCTCATCAAAGACCGGGGGGGGCAATCAGCCCCAGCATTTT. The V gene is TRBV18, the J gene TRBJ1-5, with a tentative D call TRBD1 (5 bases). The CDR3 length is 16 residues. The germline V gene encodes CDR1 KGHSH and CDR2 LQKENI. V was shortened by 5 bases and J by 2 bases, with 16 bases between the two germline ends.

The CDR3 is CASSCRLAPETQYF. CDR3 in DNA: TGTGCCAGCAGCTGCCGACTAGCGCCGGAGACCCAGTACTTC. The chain is built from TRBV13 and TRBJ2-5; 8 bases match TRBD2. Trimming took 4 bases from V and 5 from J; bases not matched to a gene: 6. The CDR3 has 14 residues. The germline gives CDR1 PRHDT, CDR2 FYEKMQ (reference sequence). Using reference TRBV13 and TRBJ2-5 for the parts outside the CDR3, the full variable domain is AAGVIQSPRHLIKEKRETATLKCYPIPRHDTVYWYQQGPGQDPQFLISFYEKMQSDKGSIPDRFSAQQFSDYHSELNMSSLELGDSALYFCASSCRLAPETQYFGPGTRLLVL.

The rearrangement links TRBV5-6 to TRBJ2-7; 7 bases line up with TRBD2. Trimming cost V 4 bases and J 11 bases; bases outside gene matches: 12. The CDR3 totals 13 residues. The germline gives CDR1 SGHDT, CDR2 YYEEEE. The CDR3 sequence: CASSLWEGLKEYF. The CDR3 DNA sequence: TGTGCCAGCAGCCTATGGGAGGGTCTTAAGGAGTACTTC.

The rearrangement links TRBV9 to TRBJ2-1; tentative D call: TRBD2 (6 bases). Germline V gene lookup returns CDR1 SGDLS and CDR2 YYNGEE. The CDR3 has 15 residues. The V end lost 0 bases, the J end lost 7 bases, and 14 bases lay between the germline ends. CDR3 residues: CASSVGSGLRNEQFF. In nucleotides, the CDR3 is TGTGCCAGCAGCGTAGGTAGCGGCCTGAGGAATGAGCAGTTCTTC.

The V gene is TRBV7-6, the J gene TRBJ2-1; TRBD2 matches at 10 bases. The CDR3 is made up of 15 amino acids. CDR1 is SGHVS and CDR2 is FNYEAQ in the germline V gene. Trimming cost V 4 bases and J 4 bases; bases outside gene matches: 4. Here the CDR3 DNA reads TGTGCCAGCAGCTCGGGACTAGCGAATTACAATGAGCAGTTCTTC. Residues: CASSSGLANYNEQFF.

The V and J genes are TRBV6-1 and TRBJ1-2; D not certain. The germline gives CDR1 MNHNS, CDR2 SASEGT. CDR3 length: 13 amino acids. Trimming removed 2 bases at V and 3 bases at J, with 7 bases between. For the CDR3, the DNA is TGTGCCAGCAGTGAAATAGGGCACTATGGCTACACCTTC. Residues: CASSEIGHYGYTF.

The chain couples TRBV27 to TRBJ2-1, with 9 bases matching TRBD2. Germline V gene data show CDR1 as MNHEY and CDR2 as SMNVEV (reference sequence). The CDR3 extends over 16 amino acids. With V trimmed by 7 bases and J by 6 bases, 13 bases remained unmatched. The CDR3 protein is CASTSSSVAGVNEQFF. CDR3 bases: TGTGCCAGCACCTCCTCGTCAGTAGCGGGAGTCAATGAGCAGTTCTTC.

V and J are TRBV19 and TRBJ2-3; 8 bases are a match to TRBD2. This CDR3 contains 18 residues. The J segment lost 2 bases and the V segment lost 0 bases, leaving 10 bases of the junction unmatched. CDR1 is LNHDA, CDR2 SQIVND, per germline (reference sequence). This chain's CDR3 is CASSIDRISGALTDTQYF. CDR3 nucleotide sequence: TGTGCCAGTAGTATAGATCGGATTAGCGGGGCCCTCACAGATACGCAGTATTTT.

This chain links TRBV19 with TRBJ2-7; D not resolved. V was pared by 5 bases and J by 2 bases, with 13 bases between. Per germline, CDR1 LNHDA and CDR2 SQIVND (reference sequence). The CDR3 is 14 residues long. CDR3 DNA: TGTGCCAGTAGTGATGGACGCGGTCCCTACGAGCAGTACTTC. Its protein product is CASSDGRGPYEQYF.

The rearrangement joins TRBV7-2 to TRBJ2-1, with 15 positions matching TRBD2. Trimming at V came to 2 bases and at J to 6 bases, leaving 8 bases not matched to a gene. CDR1 and CDR2 from the germline V gene are SGHTA and FQGNSA. The CDR3 covers 18 residues. Here the CDR3 reads CASSLTRTSGRARNEQFF. DNA of the CDR3: TGTGCCAGCAGCTTAACGAGGACTAGCGGGAGGGCCCGCAATGAGCAGTTCTTC.

This clone turned up a few times. This chain joins TRBV19 and TRBJ1-5; D is undetermined. The germline CDR1 and CDR2 sequences are LNHDA and SQIVND (reference sequence). V was pared by 0 bases and J by 1 base, with 16 bases between. The CDR3 contains 18 residues. CDR3 region: CASSIDPEGLASNQPQHF. DNA of the CDR3: TGTGCCAGTAGTATAGATCCAGAAGGACTGGCGAGCAATCAGCCCCAGCATTTT.

The chain uses TRBV30 and TRBJ2-3, with D uncertain. Per germline, CDR1 GTSNPN and CDR2 SVGIG (reference sequence). V lost 6 bases and J lost 4, with 11 bases in between. The CDR3 sequence is 12 residues long. This CDR3 reads CACSVGSDTQYF. For the CDR3, the DNA is TGTGCCTGCTCGGTGGGTTCAGATACGCAGTATTTT.

This clone was recorded a few times. This chain links TRBV4-1 with TRBJ2-7, with no clear D. The CDR3 is made up of 13 amino acids. Germline CDR1 reads MGHRA; CDR2 reads YSYEKL. Trimming pared 0 bases from V and 4 bases from J, leaving 7 bases between. The DNA of the CDR3 is TGCGCCAGCAGCCAAGATGGAGAGTACGAGCAGTACTTC. As protein: CASSQDGEYEQYF.

The chain combines TRBV7-3 with TRBJ2-5, with TRBD2 identical over 7 bases. CDR1 is SGHTA and CDR2 is FQGTGA in the germline V gene. Trimming cost V 6 bases and J 2 bases; bases outside gene matches: 9. This CDR3 region has 15 residues. The CDR3 protein is CASSKTGEGQETQYF. In DNA form, the CDR3 reads TGTGCCAGCAGTAAAACGGGGGAGGGTCAAGAGACCCAGTACTTC.

This sequence joins TRBV28 and TRBJ1-2, with a possible D match to TRBD1 (6 bases). Germline CDR1 reads MDHEN; CDR2 reads SYDVKM. Trimming shortened V by 3 bases and J by 4 bases, and 9 bases separated the two germline ends. The CDR3 consists of 13 residues. The CDR3 reads CASSLAGVYGYTF. CDR3 nucleotide sequence: TGTGCCAGCAGTTTGGCAGGGGTCTATGGCTACACCTTC.

The V and J genes are TRBV20-1 and TRBJ2-7; D may match TRBD1 or TRBD2 (5 bases each). V was trimmed by 3 bases and J by 7 bases, leaving 7 bases between them. In germline, CDR1 is DFQATT, CDR2 SNEGSKA (reference sequence). The CDR3 spans 10 residues. The DNA of the CDR3 is TGCAGTGCTAGGGGGACGGAGCAGTACTTC. This gives the protein CSARGTEQYF.

The rearrangement links TRBV19 to TRBJ2-1; TRBD2 aligns across 10 bases. The CDR3 length is 17 residues. Trimming at V came to 1 base and at J to 4 bases, leaving 7 bases not matched to a gene. The germline V gene encodes CDR1 LNHDA and CDR2 SQIVND (reference sequence). The CDR3, as DNA: TGTGCCAGTAGTATAGCCCCCGGGACTAGCGTTTACAATGAGCAGTTCTTC. Encoded protein: CASSIAPGTSVYNEQFF.

The J gene is TRBJ1-2, the V gene TRBV28, with TRBD1 identical over 10 bases. Germline V gene lookup returns CDR1 MDHEN and CDR2 SYDVKM. The CDR3 extends over 14 amino acids. V lost 5 bases and J lost 4; bases outside the gene matches: 4. The CDR3 DNA follows: TGTGCCAGCAGTAGACAGGGGGCCGTCTATGGCTACACCTTC. This sequence encodes CASSRQGAVYGYTF.